This entry lists 21 T cell receptor beta chains sequenced from one sample in a study of blood T cells in healthy people across ages. For the second PCR, which ran for about 7 to 11 cycles, a sample-barcoded 5' primer and a J-beta primer mix were used. TCRdb re-called the 5' RACE reads through MiXCR, storing one row per CDR3 protein. This sample has about 680,000 distinct CDR3 sequences; about 52% occur once, and the top ten carry around a third. The source material was blood. The receptor source for this set is an older woman in good health.

CDR3 nucleotides: TGTGCCAGCAGTGGGGGGACAGGGGAGACCCAGTACTTC. Protein: CASSGGTGETQYF. The rearrangement joins TRBV6-5 to TRBJ2-7, with 9 bases that match TRBD1. The assigned J gene may be wrong: the sequence end matches TRBJ2-5 better. The germline V gene has CDR1 MNHEY and CDR2 SVGAGI. This CDR3 is 13 amino acids long.

About this clonotype: Compared with germline, one end of the junction differs, possibly owing to a read error. This chain connects TRBV5-1 to TRBJ2-3; 13 bases align to TRBD2. The length of the CDR3 is 19 residues. Looked up from germline, CDR1 is SGHRS and CDR2 is YFSETQ. The CDR3 DNA follows: TGCGCCAGCAGCTTGGGACTAGCGGGAGGAACCTCTTCTACAGAGACGCAGTATTTT. Its translation is CASSLGLAGGTSSTETQYF.

The V gene is TRBV27, the J gene TRBJ2-3; 8 nucleotides agree with TRBD1. V lost 5 bases to trimming and J lost 9 bases; unmatched junction nucleotides: 10. CDR3 length: 14 residues. Germline lookup yields CDR1 MNHEY and CDR2 SMNVEV (reference sequence). CDR3 sequence: CASSPDRVDGTQYF. In nucleotides, the CDR3 is TGTGCCAGCAGTCCGGACAGGGTAGACGGAACGCAGTATTTT.

This chain connects TRBV27 to TRBJ2-5; TRBD2 matches at 12 bases. The J segment lost 11 bases and the V segment lost 4 bases, leaving 14 bases of the junction unmatched. This CDR3 region has 16 residues. The V gene's germline CDR1 is MNHEY and CDR2 SMNVEV (reference sequence). CDR3 bases: TGTGCCAGCAGTTCTAGCGGGAGGGGATCCTACAATGAGCAGTACTTC. Protein sequence: CASSSSGRGSYNEQYF.

This chain connects TRBV9 to TRBJ2-7; TRBD1 matches 8 bases. The CDR3 has 15 amino acids. The germline gives CDR1 SGDLS, CDR2 YYNGEE. V lost 4 bases and J lost 2; bases outside the gene matches: 8. The CDR3 loop is CASSLQGQDTYEQYF. CDR3 bases: TGTGCCAGCAGCTTACAGGGACAGGACACCTACGAGCAGTACTTC.

This sequence joins TRBV7-2 and TRBJ1-6, with TRBD1 matching 9 bases. The CDR3 length is 14 residues. Trimming cost V 5 bases and J 13 bases; bases outside gene matches: 9. Germline CDR1 reads SGHTA; CDR2 reads FQGNSA. Here the CDR3 DNA reads TGTGCCAGCAGCGCGGACAGGGGAGCTCTCCCCCTCCACTTT. Encoded protein: CASSADRGALPLHF.

Note on this clonotype: Germline is not matched at one junction end, which may reflect a read error. The chain couples TRBV7-6 to TRBJ2-5; 10 nucleotides agree with TRBD2. The CDR3 extends over 17 amino acids. The V gene's germline CDR1 is SGHVS and CDR2 FNYEAQ. The CDR3 region is CASSLGLAGAGQETQYF. CDR3 in DNA: TGCGCCAGCAGCTTAGGTCTAGCGGGAGCGGGTCAAGAGACCCAGTACTTC. Together with reference TRBV7-6 and TRBJ2-5, the CDR3 gives the full variable domain: GAGVSQSPRYKVTKRGQDVALRCDPISGHVSLYWYRQALGQGPEFLTYFNYEAQQDKSGLPNDRFSAERPEGSISTLTIQRTEQRDSAMYRCASSLGLAGAGQETQYFGPGTRLLVL.

This clonotype was picked up one time. This rearrangement joins TRBV5-1 to TRBJ2-4; D is perhaps TRBD2 (5 bases). The DNA end is a closer match to TRBJ2-7, so the J assignment may be wrong. The CDR3 totals 15 residues. CDR1 and CDR2 (germline): SGHRS, YFSETQ. DNA of the CDR3: TGCGCCAGCAGCTCACAGAGGGCGGTCGGAAACGAGCAGTACTTC. Translated: CASSSQRAVGNEQYF.

This sequence joins TRBV4-1 and TRBJ1-2; possibly TRBD1 for D (5 bases). Germline V gene sequence: CDR1 MGHRA, CDR2 YSYEKL. This CDR3 spans 16 amino acids. V was shortened by 4 bases and J by 4 bases, with 19 bases between the two germline ends. The CDR3 coding sequence is TGCGCCAGCAGCCGGATTCCCTCGGGACGGAGCTATGGCTACACCTTC. As protein: CASSRIPSGRSYGYTF.

The chain links TRBV7-2 to TRBJ2-3, with a weak D call TRBD2 (6 bases). Germline CDR1 SGHTA, CDR2 FQGNSA. V shed 3 bases and J shed 1 base, with 11 bases lying between them. This CDR3 is built from 15 residues. CDR3 loop: CASSFGGVGTDTQYF. In DNA form, the CDR3 reads TGTGCCAGCAGCTTCGGAGGGGTCGGCACAGATACGCAGTATTTT.

The chain has TRBV9 and TRBJ2-5, with 9 bases identical to TRBD1. This CDR3 has 15 amino acids. V lost 0 bases, J lost 11 bases, and 11 bases stayed unmatched. Per the germline V gene, CDR1 is SGDLS and CDR2 is YYNGEE. The CDR3 reads CASSVGGQGINEQYF. Written as DNA, the CDR3 is TGTGCCAGCAGCGTAGGAGGACAGGGGATCAATGAGCAGTACTTC.

This chain links TRBV7-2 with TRBJ1-6, with TRBD1 matching 7 bases. The CDR3 extends over 13 amino acids. Per germline, CDR1 SGHTA and CDR2 FQGNSA. CDR3 in DNA: TGTGCTAGCGGAGGGGGCATGAATTCACCCCTCCACTTT. It encodes CASGGGMNSPLHF.

This clonotype was recorded a few times. V gene TRBV5-1 combines with J gene TRBJ1-2, with D possibly matching TRBD1 (6 bases). CDR3 length: 13 amino acids. Germline V lookup: CDR1 SGHRS, CDR2 YFSETQ. V lost 4 bases, J lost 13 bases, and 20 bases lay in between. The CDR3 DNA sequence: TGCGCCAGCAGCCCCCCACAGGGAGCGGCCATCACCTTC. Translation: CASSPPQGAAITF.

With regard to this clonotype: One end of the junction varies from germline; a read error may be responsible. V usage is TRBV5-1 and J usage is TRBJ2-1, with 15 bases aligning to TRBD2. The CDR3 runs to 17 residues. Germline loops: CDR1 SGHRS, CDR2 YFSETQ. The DNA of the CDR3 is TGCGCCAGCAGCCACGGACTAGCGGGAGGGCCCGGCAATCAGCAGTTCTTC. Its protein product is CASSHGLAGGPGNQQFF.

The rearrangement joins TRBV28 to TRBJ1-5; 7 bases are a match to TRBD1. The CDR3 consists of 15 residues. J was trimmed by 5 bases and V by 8 bases; bases with no gene match: 12. Germline V gene lookup returns CDR1 MDHEN and CDR2 SYDVKM. As DNA, the CDR3 is TGTGCCAGCGGTATCCAGACAGGGTTCCATCAGCCCCAGCATTTT. Translated: CASGIQTGFHQPQHF.

This clonotype was found a few times. The chain links TRBV7-2 to TRBJ1-2; TRBD1 is a possible D gene (5 bases). V lost 1 base and J 4 bases, leaving 13 bases between the germline ends. The CDR3 contains 15 residues. Germline V gives CDR1 SGHTA, CDR2 FQGNSA. CDR3 sequence: CASSLGPDIAYGYTF. As DNA, the CDR3 is TGTGCCAGCAGCTTAGGTCCGGACATAGCCTATGGCTACACCTTC.

V and J are TRBV6-1 and TRBJ2-5; D may match TRBD1 or TRBD2 (5 bases each). This CDR3 region has 15 residues. CDR1 is MNHNS, CDR2 SASEGT, per germline. V shed 4 bases and J shed 2 bases, with 14 bases lying between them. The CDR3 nucleotides read TGTGCCAGCAGTGCCTTCCGGGACCTGCAAGAGACCCAGTACTTC. Translated, it gives CASSAFRDLQETQYF.

This clonotype has ten or more counts. The CDR3 protein is CASSLRETQYF. In nucleotides, the CDR3 is TGTGCCAGCAGTTTAAGAGAGACCCAGTACTTC. The chain recombines TRBV28 with TRBJ2-5; D is ambiguous. Germline V CDR1 and CDR2: MDHEN, SYDVKM. V lost 2 bases and J lost 4, with 2 bases in between. The CDR3 sequence is 11 residues long.

This clonotype was observed a handful of times. The chain joins TRBV7-3 to TRBJ2-1, with D perhaps TRBD2 (6 bases). The J call may be wrong; the DNA end is better matched by TRBJ2-7. CDR1 SGHTA and CDR2 FQGTGA come from the germline V gene. The CDR3 length is 16 residues. This CDR3 reads CASSRASGTQNNEQYF. The CDR3 bases are TGTGCCAGCAGCCGGGCATCCGGGACTCAAAACAATGAGCAGTACTTC.

The V gene is TRBV20-1, the J gene TRBJ2-1; 9 bases align to TRBD2. CDR1 and CDR2 from the germline V gene are DFQATT and SNEGSKA (reference sequence). The CDR3 runs 14 residues. Unmatched junction bases numbered 8, after V lost 7 bases and J lost 4 bases. CDR3 nucleotides: TGCAGTGTTAGGGCGGGAGGGGCTTACAATGAGCAGTTCTTC. Residues: CSVRAGGAYNEQFF.

This clonotype was observed a few times. The chain carries TRBV11-2 and TRBJ2-3, with 9 bases fitting TRBD2. The junction had 10 bases not matched to a gene; V was cut back by 1 base and J by 5 bases. CDR1 and CDR2 from the germline V gene are SGHAT and FQNNGV. The CDR3 totals 17 residues. CDR3 protein: CASSLAAGGPIGDTQYF. CDR3 nucleotide sequence: TGTGCCAGCAGCTTAGCTGCGGGAGGGCCGATAGGAGATACGCAGTATTTT.